The 26 T cell receptor beta chains given below trace back to one sample, sequenced in a study of cytomegalovirus exposure and HLA in healthy donors. PCR was performed using 60 Vbeta and 13 Jbeta primers. The assay was immunoSEQ multiplex PCR, and TCRdb's table has in-frame clones only and misses some. The repertoire includes 150,000 to 200,000 clones, about four fifths of them detected once, and 4.1% sits in the top ten. The sequenced sample was PBMCs. The receptor set was obtained from a man aged 45-60 years in good health and CMV-seropositive.

This sequence joins TRBV10-3 and TRBJ1-2; the D gene is possibly TRBD1 (6 bases). Germline lookup yields CDR1 ENHRY and CDR2 SYGVKD. The CDR3 sequence is 16 residues long. Trimming cost V 5 bases and J 7 bases, with 23 bases left between them. CDR3 amino acids: CAISPRDTSDTPGYTF. The CDR3 DNA is TGTGCCATCAGTCCCCGGGACACCTCAGACACGCCTGGCTACACCTTC.

The chain joins TRBV28 to TRBJ2-3; maybe TRBD2 (5 bases). The CDR3 covers 14 residues. The ends were cut back, 3 bases at V and 1 base at J, with 8 bases in the middle. Per germline, CDR1 MDHEN and CDR2 SYDVKM. CDR3 sequence reads: CASSLRGRTDTQYF. The CDR3 DNA follows: TGTGCCAGCAGTTTGCGAGGGCGCACAGATACGCAGTATTTT.

In regard to this clone: The same CDR3 arises from other DNA sequences in this sample as well. This CDR3 reads CASSRGYGYTF. The CDR3 DNA is TGTGCCAGCAGTCGGGGGTATGGCTACACCTTC. The chain joins TRBV25-1 to TRBJ1-2; a possible D gene is TRBD1 (5 bases). There are 11 residues in the CDR3. Germline V gene data show CDR1 as MGHDK and CDR2 as SYGVNS. Trimming removed 5 bases at V and 5 bases at J, with 6 bases between.

The V call is TRBV18, the J call TRBJ1-2; D is uncertain. The V and J ends lost 3 bases and 6 bases respectively, with 17 bases between them. This CDR3 comprises 15 residues. The germline CDR1 and CDR2 sequences are KGHSH and LQKENI. The CDR3 DNA reads TGTGCCAGCTCACCCGGAGGGCTATCTGTGAATGGCTACACCTTC. It translates to CASSPGGLSVNGYTF. Filled out from reference TRBV18 and TRBJ1-2, the complete variable domain reads NAGVMQNPRHLVRRRGQEARLRCSPMKGHSHVYWYRQLPEEGLKFMVYLQKENIIDESGMPKERFSAEFPKEGPSILRIQQVVRGDSAAYFCASSPGGLSVNGYTFGSGTRLTVV.

The chain links TRBV10-3 to TRBJ1-6, with a possible D match to TRBD1 (6 bases). V dropped 0 bases and J dropped 11 bases, with 17 bases sitting between them. This CDR3 is built from 16 residues. Germline V CDR1 and CDR2: ENHRY, SYGVKD. The CDR3 protein is CAISESPSQGQAPLHF. Here the CDR3 DNA reads TGTGCCATCAGTGAGTCGCCTTCCCAGGGGCAGGCACCCCTCCACTTT.

The table lists this clone with a few counts. V usage is TRBV9 and J usage is TRBJ2-5; TRBD1 aligns across 7 bases. From germline, CDR1 is SGDLS and CDR2 YYNGEE. Trimming removed 0 bases from V and 2 bases from J; junction bases left unmatched: 7. The CDR3 is 16 residues long. CDR3 coding DNA: TGTGCCAGCAGCGTAGGCCGGACAGGACGACAAGAGACCCAGTACTTC. This encodes CASSVGRTGRQETQYF.

This clone came up a few times. This rearrangement joins TRBV11-2 to TRBJ2-2; weak D call: TRBD2 (5 bases). Germline CDR1 SGHAT, CDR2 FQNNGV. The CDR3 covers 16 residues. V gave up 2 bases and J gave up 5 bases, with 15 bases separating them. The CDR3 loop reads CASSLTDYLRTGELFF. DNA for the CDR3: TGTGCCAGCAGCTTAACCGACTACTTGCGTACCGGGGAGCTGTTTTTT.

This chain joins TRBV4-1 and TRBJ2-7, with 12 bases lining up with TRBD2. Germline CDR1 and CDR2: MGHRA and YSYEKL. This CDR3 is built from 17 residues. After removal of 2 bases from V and 2 bases from J, the junction contained 7 bases not matched to a gene. CDR3 nucleotide sequence: TGCGCCAGCAGCCAACGGACCGGACTAGCGGGAACCTACGAGCAGTACTTC. Protein product: CASSQRTGLAGTYEQYF.

The CDR3 loop reads CASSSQQLTVNTEAFF. In DNA, the CDR3 is TGTGCCAGCAGTTCCCAACAGCTAACCGTGAACACTGAAGCTTTCTTT. This chain connects TRBV28 to TRBJ1-1; D ambiguous. The CDR3 covers 16 residues. CDR1 and CDR2 (germline): MDHEN, SYDVKM. V was trimmed by 4 bases and J by 0 bases, leaving 15 bases between them.

This clone occurred many times. This chain uses TRBV6-1 with TRBJ1-6; 7 nucleotides line up with TRBD1. The CDR3 runs to 14 residues. Germline V gene sequence: CDR1 MNHNS, CDR2 SASEGT. J lost 8 bases, V lost 6 bases, and 7 bases had no gene match. Here the CDR3 DNA reads TGTGCCAGCAGCCCGGGACAGAACTATTCACCCCTCCACTTT. It translates to CASSPGQNYSPLHF.

V gene TRBV28 combines with J gene TRBJ1-4; D possibly corresponds to TRBD1 (6 bases). V was pared by 4 bases and J by 7 bases, with 13 bases between. This CDR3 has 14 amino acids. CDR1 and CDR2 from the germline V gene are MDHEN and SYDVKM. The CDR3 DNA follows: TGTGCCAGCAGTTGGGGGGGGCAGATTGAAAAACTGTTTTTT. Encoded protein: CASSWGGQIEKLFF.

This clone was seen only once. The J gene is TRBJ1-6, the V gene TRBV6-6, with 7 bases aligning to TRBD1. Germline V CDR1 and CDR2: MNHNY, SVGAGI (reference sequence). The CDR3 sequence is 14 residues long. V lost 7 bases and J lost 5; bases outside the gene matches: 5. This CDR3 reads CASTRDRNNSPLHF. CDR3 coding DNA: TGTGCCAGCACTCGGGACAGAAATAATTCACCCCTCCACTTT.

V gene TRBV6-5 combines with J gene TRBJ2-7; 9 bases are a match to TRBD1. The CDR3 sequence is 12 residues long. Germline V gene data show CDR1 as MNHEY and CDR2 as SVGAGI. Trimming took 6 bases from V and 3 from J; bases not matched to a gene: 0. CDR3 sequence (DNA): TGTGCCAGCAGGGGACAGGGCTACGAGCAGTACTTC. Translation gives CASRGQGYEQYF.

This chain links TRBV5-3 with TRBJ1-5; no firm D call. TRBV5-3 has ORF status, its function being uncertain. The CDR3 loop spans 13 amino acids. Trimming removed 0 bases from V and 5 bases from J, with 6 bases in between. The CDR3 DNA reads as TGTGCCAGAAGCTTGGCTGCAGATCAGCCCCAGCATTTT. This encodes CARSLAADQPQHF.

This clone was found a few times. The rearrangement uses TRBV7-2 and TRBJ2-2; no clear D. The germline gives CDR1 SGHTA, CDR2 FQGNSA. The CDR3 is made up of 15 amino acids. V gave up 2 bases and J gave up 4 bases, with 11 bases separating them. The CDR3 coding sequence is TGTGCCAGCAGCTTACGTTTAGCTAGCACCGGGGAGCTGTTTTTT. Its translation: CASSLRLASTGELFF.

Only one count was recorded for this clone. The gene calls are TRBV27 and TRBJ2-1; maybe TRBD2 (5 bases). V lost 7 bases and J lost 0, with 16 bases in between. Germline lookup yields CDR1 MNHEY and CDR2 SMNVEV (reference sequence). This CDR3 comprises 16 residues. In DNA form, the CDR3 reads TGTGCCAGCAAAACCCTAGCCGATAGCTCCTACAATGAGCAGTTCTTC. It codes for CASKTLADSSYNEQFF.

The chain couples TRBV7-2 to TRBJ1-1; D may be TRBD1 (5 bases). The CDR3 is 14 residues long. Germline CDR1 reads SGHTA; CDR2 reads FQGNSA. V lost 5 bases to trimming and J lost 0 bases, with 10 bases between them. In nucleotides, the CDR3 is TGTGCCAGCAGCCTGACAGTGATGAACACTGAAGCTTTCTTT. Its protein product is CASSLTVMNTEAFF.

A single count supports this clone. The V gene is TRBV6-5, the J gene TRBJ1-6; TRBD1 might be the D (6 bases). The CDR3 is made up of 14 amino acids. Deletions cut 3 bases from V and 9 bases from J, with 12 bases between. The germline CDR1 and CDR2 sequences are MNHEY and SVGAGI. The CDR3 nucleotides read TGTGCCAGCAGTTATCCAGGGGAAGGTTCACCCCTCCACTTT. Residues: CASSYPGEGSPLHF.

In its sample, this clone was seen once. This sequence joins TRBV7-8 and TRBJ1-2, with no clear D. Per germline, CDR1 SGHVS and CDR2 FQNEAQ. This CDR3 contains 16 residues. The V end was cut by 4 bases, the J end by 3 bases, with 18 bases between. This chain's CDR3 is CASSSYGVSAHYGYTF. Here the CDR3 DNA reads TGTGCCAGCAGCTCTTACGGGGTCAGCGCTCACTATGGCTACACCTTC.

The chain employs TRBV5-5 and TRBJ1-2; D perhaps matches TRBD1 (5 bases). This CDR3 is 17 amino acids long. Germline CDR1 reads SGHKS; CDR2 reads YYEKEE (reference sequence). Trimming took 0 bases from V and 2 from J, leaving 17 bases between them. The CDR3 protein is CASSLDNRLSGNYGYTF. The CDR3 coding sequence is TGTGCCAGCAGCTTGGATAACAGGCTCTCTGGGAACTATGGCTACACCTTC. Full variable domain (missing parts from reference TRBV5-5 and TRBJ1-2): DAGVTQSPTHLIKTRGQQVTLRCSPISGHKSVSWYQQVLGQGPQFIFQYYEKEERGRGNFPDRFSARQFPNYSSELNVNALLLGDSALYLCASSLDNRLSGNYGYTFGSGTRLTVV.

This clone appeared a few times. The genes are TRBV7-8 and TRBJ1-4, with TRBD1 matching 10 bases. V shed 6 bases and J 5 bases; nucleotides not matched to a gene: 6. The CDR3 spans 15 residues. Looked up from germline, CDR1 is SGHVS and CDR2 is FQNEAQ. The DNA for the CDR3 is TGTGCCAGCAGTCGACAGGGGGCATCGAATGAAAAACTGTTTTTT. It specifies CASSRQGASNEKLFF.

This rearrangement joins TRBV5-6 to TRBJ2-1; TRBD2 agrees at 11 bases. The V gene end was trimmed by 0 bases and the J gene end by 6 bases; junction bases not matched to a gene: 2. The CDR3 length is 15 residues. Germline lookup yields CDR1 SGHDT and CDR2 YYEEEE. CDR3 region: CASSLGLAGPNEQFF. The CDR3 bases are TGTGCCAGCAGCTTGGGACTAGCGGGACCCAATGAGCAGTTCTTC.

The rearrangement joins TRBV5-4 to TRBJ2-5; 14 bases match TRBD2. V lost 0 bases and J lost 0; bases outside the gene matches: 7. The CDR3 is 19 residues long. Germline V gives CDR1 SGHNT, CDR2 YYREEE (reference sequence). The CDR3 DNA reads as TGTGCCAGCAGCTTGGGTGGGACTAGCGGGAGCCTATACCAAGAGACCCAGTACTTC. Amino acids: CASSLGGTSGSLYQETQYF.

The genes are TRBV27 and TRBJ2-7; 9 bases align to TRBD1. This CDR3 comprises 15 residues. With 1 base clipped from V and 5 bases from J, the junction kept 6 bases outside the gene matches. Germline CDR1 is MNHEY and CDR2 is SMNVEV (reference sequence). Here the CDR3 DNA reads TGTGCCAGCAGTTTATTAGGACAGGGGAGGGACGAGCAGTACTTC. Amino acid sequence: CASSLLGQGRDEQYF.

The V gene is TRBV2, the J gene TRBJ1-1; D is ambiguous. Trimming took 8 bases from V and 0 from J, leaving 4 bases between them. This CDR3 comprises 11 residues. The germline gives CDR1 SNHLY, CDR2 FYNNEI. As DNA, the CDR3 is TGTGCCAGCTACTTGAACACTGAAGCTTTCTTT. This sequence encodes CASYLNTEAFF.

The rearrangement joins TRBV10-2 to TRBJ2-3, with a tentative D call TRBD2 (5 bases). The CDR3 has 15 residues. Germline loops: CDR1 WSHSY, CDR2 SAAADI. V gave up 5 bases and J gave up 1 base, with 13 bases separating them. The DNA of the CDR3 is TGCGCCAGCAGTCATGGACTCCCCGGCACAGATACGCAGTATTTT. This codes for CASSHGLPGTDTQYF.